The present T cell receptor (beta chain) was sequenced within a study of T cells in tuberculosis (dated by TCRdb to 2017 to 2018). With respect to the entire study: To characterize T cells specific for the mycobacterial lipid antigen glucose monomycolate (GMM), the study used CD1B tetramers together with high-throughput TCR immunosequencing. With ten people per group, a South African clinical cohort compared IGRA-negative adolescents, IGRA-positive adolescents with latent tuberculosis, and adults with active tuberculosis. PBMC from active tuberculosis patients were archived either before standard anti-tuberculosis treatment began or within 7 days of its start.

The immunoSEQ multiplex PCR assay was used to generate TCR libraries, with TCR-beta and/or TCR-alpha/delta assays applied to each sample. The amplified TCR libraries were sequenced using the Illumina high-throughput platform. For the original study's pipeline: Clustering and dimensionality reduction relied on pairwise TCRdist distances among GMM-specific receptors from T cells that were either sorted ex vivo or expanded in vitro. Each clinical repertoire was scored by mean NN-distance, the average TCRdist to the nearest 10% of tetramer-positive reference sequences. To compute GEM TCR motif frequency, the fraction of unique TCRs matching known GEM sequences by V/J usage and CDR3 length was calculated. Active tuberculosis was classified by linear discriminant analysis with leave-one-out cross-validation, implemented in scikit-learn. The table comes from immuneACCESS by way of TCRdb, which keeps in-frame sequences with V and J called. Part of the clones is missing from these tables; in studies checked, under half for an unresolved V gene and the rest for unknown reasons. Clone size and V and J calls were adopted from that table, with D and trimming inferred from the DNA. The sample yields tens of thousands of clones; around 90% were counted once. The ten biggest clones cover less than 2.5% of the sample.

A note on this clone: The antigen it binds to is not known. No qualities accompany the bases; no much larger clone lies one base away.

Germline trimming: 5 bases from V, 4 bases from J; junction bases outside gene matches: 9. Including the terminal cysteine and phenylalanine, the CDR3 comprises 18 residues. Only the CDR3 part of the read is kept: 54 bases, read in frame from the first base. For CDR1 and CDR2, the germline V gene lists SGHTA and FQGNSA. General findings and caveats noted by the study authors: The smaller NN-distances were partly driven by shorter CDR3-alpha lengths in active tuberculosis patients, and the difference for TCR-beta did not reach statistical significance. Clinical samples were chosen by availability of cryopreserved specimens, and active tuberculosis cases were adults while controls were adolescents. Compared with IGRA-negative controls, TCR-alpha repertoires from active tuberculosis had smaller mean NN-distances to GMM-specific TCRs, which suggests clonal expansion of these TCRs. Using GEM motif frequencies, a classifier achieved approximately 73% accuracy, whereas a classifier built on the diverse GMM-specific repertoire got to 87% accuracy (AUROC around 0.89).

The time point label, as the study defines it: new active TB diagnosis, blood taken before or within 7 days of starting treatment. The active tuberculosis patients were newly diagnosed, HIV-seronegative South African adults aged 18 years or older. Confirmation of active tuberculosis was based on positive sputum smear microscopy and/or a positive M. tuberculosis culture. Immunosequencing was performed on unsorted cryopreserved PBMC and covered 100,000 or so T cells per clinical donor on average. The receptor chain draws on TRBV7-2 and TRBJ2-1; TRBD2 lines up with 15 middle nucleotides. The clonotype was recovered from an adult with tuberculosis. The sequencing here drew on PBMCs, taken at tuberculosis diagnosis. The nucleotide sequence is TGTGCCAGCAGCGCCGGGACTAGCGGGGGGATTAAGTACAATGAGCAGTTCTTC. Its product reads: CASSAGTSGGIKYNEQFF.